These T cell receptor beta chains were read from a single sample in a study of CD8 T cells in ankylosing spondylitis. TCRdb re-analysed the 5' RACE reads in MiXCR, keeping a single row per CDR3 protein. The profile covers some 800,000 distinct CDR3 sequences, with 12% appearing a single time and 0.45% to 0.6% taken by the ten largest. The specimen sequenced was blood, either unsorted or a sorted T cell fraction (not recorded which). The receptors shown here come from a male donor with ankylosing spondylitis. Both conserved end residues are part of each CDR3. The D gene is left open where the match is weak. The size of a clone is reported for some rows only, either as once, few or many, or as a class for expanded clones.

J,size,length,D,V,CDR3,DNA
TRBJ1-1,few,14,-,TRBV12-5,CASGLLTGTLGAFF,TGTGCTAGTGGCCTTCTGACCGGGACACTCGGCGCTTTCTTT
TRBJ1-1,-,14,-,TRBV18,CASSPTRGRTEAFF,TGTGCCAGCTCACCGACGAGGGGCAGGACTGAAGCTTTCTTT
TRBJ1-2,-,15,-,TRBV7-2,CASSLNGRPNYGYTF,TGTGCCAGCAGCTTAAATGGCAGACCCAACTATGGCTACACCTTC
TRBJ2-6,-,16,-,TRBV7-9,CASSLGLGPGANVLTF,TGTGCCAGCAGCTTAGGTCTGGGCCCTGGGGCCAACGTCCTGACTTTC
TRBJ2-7,few,16,TRBD2,TRBV7-2,CASSLRTSGRAFEQYF,TGTGCCAGCAGCCTACGGACTAGCGGGAGGGCCTTCGAGCAGTACTTC
TRBJ2-1,-,14,-,TRBV18,CASSPRSTGRGQFF,TGTGCCAGCTCACCTCGATCGACAGGTCGGGGGCAGTTCTTC
TRBJ1-5,few,16,-,TRBV20-1,CSARAPDRLFNQPQHF,TGCAGTGCTAGAGCCCCTGACAGGCTATTCAATCAGCCCCAGCATTTT
TRBJ2-7,-,14,TRBD1,TRBV20-1,CSAKEGDRGYEQYF,TGCAGTGCAAAAGAAGGGGACAGGGGATACGAGCAGTACTTC
TRBJ2-2,-,14,-,TRBV7-9,CASSLVSGPGELFF,TGTGCCAGCAGCTTAGTGTCCGGGCCCGGGGAGCTGTTTTTT
TRBJ2-7,-,13,-,TRBV20-1,CSASWGEDYDQYF,TGCAGTGCTAGTTGGGGGGAGGACTACGACCAGTACTTC
TRBJ1-1,many,14,-,TRBV5-1,CASSLETGNTEAFF,TGCGCCAGCAGCCTAGAGACAGGGAACACTGAAGCTTTCTTT
TRBJ1-4,few,12,-,TRBV12-3/TRBV12-4,CASRGVGEKLFF,TGTGCCAGCCGAGGGGTCGGTGAAAAACTGTTTTTT
TRBJ2-7,-,16,TRBD2,TRBV6-2/TRBV6-3,CASSYSRLASSYEQYF,TGTGCCAGCAGTTACTCGAGACTAGCGAGCTCCTACGAGCAGTACTTC
TRBJ1-5,-,17,-,TRBV6-1,CASTPPGAAFGNQPQHF,TGTGCCAGCACCCCGCCGGGGGCGGCCTTTGGCAATCAGCCCCAGCATTTT
TRBJ1-6,-,13,-,TRBV12-3/TRBV12-4,CASSFREYSPLHF,TGTGCCAGCAGTTTCAGGGAGTATTCACCCCTCCACTTT
TRBJ1-4,-,15,TRBD1,TRBV20-1,CSARGTGGAWEKLFF,TGCAGTGCTCGCGGGACAGGGGGCGCGTGGGAAAAACTGTTTTTT
TRBJ2-1,-,15,-,TRBV28,CVSSPAPLEYNEQFF,TGTGTCAGCAGCCCGGCCCCTCTAGAGTACAATGAGCAGTTCTTC
TRBJ1-2,few,13,-,TRBV20-1,CSASLTGFYGYTF,TGCAGTGCTAGCCTTACTGGGTTCTATGGCTACACCTTC
TRBJ2-7,-,13,-,TRBV7-2,CASSVFIGYEQYF,TGTGCCAGCAGCGTATTTATCGGCTACGAGCAGTACTTC
TRBJ1-2,many,13,-,TRBV4-1,CASSQPWQHGYTF,TGCGCCAGCAGCCAACCTTGGCAACATGGCTACACCTTC
TRBJ2-7,few,15,-,TRBV10-3,CAIGEGESWSYEQYF,TGTGCCATCGGAGAAGGGGAGTCTTGGAGCTACGAGCAGTACTTC
TRBJ2-2,many,13,-,TRBV29-1,CSVETLHTGELFF,TGCAGCGTTGAGACACTCCACACCGGGGAGCTGTTTTTT
TRBJ2-5,-,16,TRBD2,TRBV11-1,CASSLRLADFQETQYF,TGTGCCAGCAGCTTAAGGCTAGCGGACTTCCAAGAGACCCAGTACTTC
TRBJ2-5,few,13,-,TRBV4-3,CASSPQLGATQYF,TGCGCCAGCAGCCCCCAACTAGGAGCGACCCAGTACTTC
TRBJ1-1,-,12,-,TRBV3-1,CASSQAHTEAFF,TGTGCCAGCAGCCAAGCCCACACTGAAGCTTTCTTT
TRBJ2-5,few,15,-,TRBV20-1,CSASPFGAAQETQYF,TGCAGTGCTAGCCCCTTTGGAGCGGCTCAAGAGACCCAGTACTTC
TRBJ1-5,-,15,-,TRBV20-1,CSAKKVAGGNQPQHF,TGCAGTGCCAAAAAGGTCGCAGGTGGCAATCAGCCCCAGCATTTT
TRBJ1-1,many,14,-,TRBV7-2,CASSLKGSHTEAFF,TGTGCCAGCAGCTTAAAGGGTTCGCACACTGAAGCTTTCTTT
TRBJ1-2,-,14,-,TRBV7-2,CASSQAAADYGYTF,TGTGCCAGCAGCCAGGCGGCGGCGGACTATGGCTACACCTTC
TRBJ1-2,-,15,TRBD1,TRBV7-2,CASRRDRVGIYGYTF,TGTGCCAGCAGACGGGACAGGGTGGGGATCTATGGCTACACCTTC
TRBJ2-1,-,16,TRBD2,TRBV20-1,CSARLALAGSYNEQFF,TGCAGTGCTAGACTGGCCCTAGCGGGGTCCTACAATGAGCAGTTCTTC